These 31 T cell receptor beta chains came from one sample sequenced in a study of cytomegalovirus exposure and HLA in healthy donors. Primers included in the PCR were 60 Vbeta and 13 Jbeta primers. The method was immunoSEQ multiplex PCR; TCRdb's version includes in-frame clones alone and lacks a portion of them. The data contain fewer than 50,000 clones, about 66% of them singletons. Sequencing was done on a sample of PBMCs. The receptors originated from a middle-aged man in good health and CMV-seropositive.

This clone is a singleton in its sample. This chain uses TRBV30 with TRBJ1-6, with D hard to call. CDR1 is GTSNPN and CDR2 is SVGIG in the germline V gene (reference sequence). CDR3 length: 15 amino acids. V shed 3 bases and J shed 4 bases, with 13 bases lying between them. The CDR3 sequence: CAWSRRELYNSPLHF. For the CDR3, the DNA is TGTGCCTGGAGCCGGCGGGAGCTTTATAATTCACCCCTCCACTTT.

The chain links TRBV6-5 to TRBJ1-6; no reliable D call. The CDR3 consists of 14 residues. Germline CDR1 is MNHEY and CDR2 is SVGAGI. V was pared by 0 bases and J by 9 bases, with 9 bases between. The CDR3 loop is CASSYSAGGSPLHF. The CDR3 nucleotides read TGTGCCAGCAGTTACTCGGCTGGCGGTTCACCCCTCCACTTT.

In nucleotides, the CDR3 is TGTGCCAGCAGTGTTGGGGCCGATAAAAAACCCTATAGCAATCAGCCCCAGCATTTT. Its translation: CASSVGADKKPYSNQPQHF. V usage is TRBV6-4 and J usage is TRBJ1-5; TRBD1 might be the D (5 bases). The V and J ends lost 4 bases and 0 bases respectively, with 22 bases between them. This CDR3 contains 19 residues. The germline CDR1 and CDR2 sequences are MRHNA and SNTAGT.

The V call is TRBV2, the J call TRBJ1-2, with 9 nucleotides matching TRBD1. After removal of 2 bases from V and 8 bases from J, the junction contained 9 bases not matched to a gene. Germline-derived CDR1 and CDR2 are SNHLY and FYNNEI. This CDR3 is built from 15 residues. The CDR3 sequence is CASSERQGGTGGYTF. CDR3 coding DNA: TGTGCCAGCAGTGAACGGCAGGGTGGGACAGGGGGCTACACCTTC.

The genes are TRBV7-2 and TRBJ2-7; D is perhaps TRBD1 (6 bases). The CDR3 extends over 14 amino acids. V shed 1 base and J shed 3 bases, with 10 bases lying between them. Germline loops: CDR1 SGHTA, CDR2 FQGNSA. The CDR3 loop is CASSLVAGDYEQYF. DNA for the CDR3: TGTGCCAGCAGCTTAGTGGCAGGGGACTACGAGCAGTACTTC.

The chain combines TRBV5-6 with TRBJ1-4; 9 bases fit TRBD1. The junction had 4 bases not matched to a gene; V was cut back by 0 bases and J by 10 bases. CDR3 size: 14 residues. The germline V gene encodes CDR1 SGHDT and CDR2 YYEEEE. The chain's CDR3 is CASSLAQGAGKLFF. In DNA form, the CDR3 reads TGTGCCAGCAGCTTGGCACAGGGGGCAGGAAAACTGTTTTTT. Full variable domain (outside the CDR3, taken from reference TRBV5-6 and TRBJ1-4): DAGVTQSPTHLIKTRGQQVTLRCSPKSGHDTVSWYQQALGQGPQFIFQYYEEEERQRGNFPDRFSGHQFPNYSSELNVNALLLGDSALYLCASSLAQGAGKLFFGSGTQLSVL.

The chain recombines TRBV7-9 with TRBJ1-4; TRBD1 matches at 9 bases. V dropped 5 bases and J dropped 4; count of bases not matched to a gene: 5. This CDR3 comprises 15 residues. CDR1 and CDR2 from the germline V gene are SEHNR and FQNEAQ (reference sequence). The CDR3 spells CASSTYRGLNEKLFF. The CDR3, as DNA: TGTGCCAGCAGCACCTACAGGGGGCTTAATGAAAAACTGTTTTTT. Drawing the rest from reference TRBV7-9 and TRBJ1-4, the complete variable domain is DTGVSQNPRHKITKRGQNVTFRCDPISEHNRLYWYRQTLGQGPEFLTYFQNEAQLEKSRLLSDRFSAERPKGSFSTLEIQRTEQGDSAMYLCASSTYRGLNEKLFFGSGTQLSVL.

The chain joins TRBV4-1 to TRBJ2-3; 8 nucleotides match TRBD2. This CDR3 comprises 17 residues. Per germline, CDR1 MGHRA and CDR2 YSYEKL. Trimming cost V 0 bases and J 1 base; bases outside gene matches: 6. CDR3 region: CASSQERAGAGTDTQYF. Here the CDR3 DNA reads TGCGCCAGCAGCCAAGAAAGAGCGGGGGCCGGCACAGATACGCAGTATTTT.

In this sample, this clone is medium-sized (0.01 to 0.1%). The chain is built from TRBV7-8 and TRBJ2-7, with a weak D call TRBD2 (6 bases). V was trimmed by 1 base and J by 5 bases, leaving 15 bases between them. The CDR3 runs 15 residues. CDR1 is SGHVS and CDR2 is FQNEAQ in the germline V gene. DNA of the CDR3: TGTGCCAGCAGCTTAGTCGGGACTCTTGCCCACGAGCAGTACTTC. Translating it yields CASSLVGTLAHEQYF.

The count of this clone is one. The CDR3 sequence is CASRDRYLSYEQYF. For the CDR3, the DNA is TGTGCCAGCAGGGACAGGTATCTGTCCTACGAGCAGTACTTC. V usage is TRBV2 and J usage is TRBJ2-7, with TRBD1 matching 7 bases. V lost 6 bases, J lost 1 base, and 6 bases stayed unmatched. CDR3 length: 14 amino acids. The germline V gene has CDR1 SNHLY and CDR2 FYNNEI. The entire variable domain, with the rest obtained from reference TRBV2 and TRBJ2-7, is as follows: EPEVTQTPSHQVTQMGQEVILRCVPISNHLYFYWYRQILGQKVEFLVSFYNNEISEKSEIFDDQFSVERPDGSNFTLKIRSTKLEDSAMYFCASRDRYLSYEQYFGPGTRLTVT.

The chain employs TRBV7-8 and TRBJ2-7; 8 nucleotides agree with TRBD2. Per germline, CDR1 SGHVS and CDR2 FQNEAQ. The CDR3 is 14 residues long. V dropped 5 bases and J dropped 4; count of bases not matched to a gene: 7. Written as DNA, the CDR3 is TGTGCCAGCAGCCCCTCGGGGGGGAGGTACGAGCAGTACTTC. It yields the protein CASSPSGGRYEQYF.

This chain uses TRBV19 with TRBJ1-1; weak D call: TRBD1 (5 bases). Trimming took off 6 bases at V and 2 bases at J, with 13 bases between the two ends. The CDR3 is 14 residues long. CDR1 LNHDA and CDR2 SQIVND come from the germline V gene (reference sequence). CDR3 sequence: CASSRTTRNTEAFF. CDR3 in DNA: TGTGCCAGTAGCCGGACAACCCGAAACACTGAAGCTTTCTTT.

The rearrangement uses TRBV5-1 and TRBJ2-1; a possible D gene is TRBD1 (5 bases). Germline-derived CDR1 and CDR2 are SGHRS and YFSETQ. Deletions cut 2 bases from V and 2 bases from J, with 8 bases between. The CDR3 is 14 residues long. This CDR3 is CASSLQATYNEQFF. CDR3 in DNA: TGCGCCAGCAGCTTACAGGCTACCTACAATGAGCAGTTCTTC.

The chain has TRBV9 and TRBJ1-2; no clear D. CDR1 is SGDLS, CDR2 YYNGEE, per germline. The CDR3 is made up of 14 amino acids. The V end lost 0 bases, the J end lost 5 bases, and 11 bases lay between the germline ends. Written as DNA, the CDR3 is TGTGCCAGCAGCGTAGGGGAGGGCCCTTATGGCTACACCTTC. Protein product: CASSVGEGPYGYTF.

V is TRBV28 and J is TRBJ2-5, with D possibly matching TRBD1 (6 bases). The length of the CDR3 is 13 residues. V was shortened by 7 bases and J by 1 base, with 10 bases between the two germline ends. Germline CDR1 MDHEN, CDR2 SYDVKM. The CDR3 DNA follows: TGTGCCAGCAATACAGGGCCCCAAGAGACCCAGTACTTC. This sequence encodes CASNTGPQETQYF.

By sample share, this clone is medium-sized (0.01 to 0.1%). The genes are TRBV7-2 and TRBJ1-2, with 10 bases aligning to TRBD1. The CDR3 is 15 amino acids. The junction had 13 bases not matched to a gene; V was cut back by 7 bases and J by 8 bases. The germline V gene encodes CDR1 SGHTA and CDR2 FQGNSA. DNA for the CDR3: TGTGCCAGCATCCGCCGGGACAGGGGTCTCGACGGCTACACCTTC. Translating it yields CASIRRDRGLDGYTF.

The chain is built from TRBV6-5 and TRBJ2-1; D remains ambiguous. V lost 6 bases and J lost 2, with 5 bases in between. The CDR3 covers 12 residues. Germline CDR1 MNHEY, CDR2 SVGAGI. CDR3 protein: CASRAAYNEQFF. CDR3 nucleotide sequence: TGTGCCAGCAGGGCGGCCTACAATGAGCAGTTCTTC.

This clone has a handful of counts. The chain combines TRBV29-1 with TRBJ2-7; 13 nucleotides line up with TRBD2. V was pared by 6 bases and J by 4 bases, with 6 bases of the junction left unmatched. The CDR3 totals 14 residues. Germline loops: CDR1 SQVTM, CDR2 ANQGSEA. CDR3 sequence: CSVRLAGGPYEQYF. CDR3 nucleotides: TGCAGCGTGAGACTAGCGGGGGGTCCATACGAGCAGTACTTC.

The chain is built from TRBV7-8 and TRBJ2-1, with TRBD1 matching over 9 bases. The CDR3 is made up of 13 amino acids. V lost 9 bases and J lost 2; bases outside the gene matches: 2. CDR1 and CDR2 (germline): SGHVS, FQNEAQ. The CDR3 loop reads CASGDRAYNEQFF. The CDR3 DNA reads TGTGCCAGTGGGGACAGGGCCTACAATGAGCAGTTCTTC.

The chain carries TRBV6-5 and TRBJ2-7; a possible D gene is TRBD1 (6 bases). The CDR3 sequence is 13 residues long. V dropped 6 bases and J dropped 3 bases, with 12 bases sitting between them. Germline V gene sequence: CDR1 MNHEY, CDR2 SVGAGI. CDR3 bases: TGTGCCAGCAGGAAACAGGGTGGCTACGAGCAGTACTTC. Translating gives CASRKQGGYEQYF.

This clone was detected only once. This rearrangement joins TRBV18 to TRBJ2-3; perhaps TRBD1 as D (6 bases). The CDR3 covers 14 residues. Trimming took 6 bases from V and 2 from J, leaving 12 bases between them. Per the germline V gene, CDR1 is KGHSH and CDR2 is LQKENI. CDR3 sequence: CASSRTVATDTQYF. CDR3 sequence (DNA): TGTGCCAGCTCCAGGACAGTAGCCACAGATACGCAGTATTTT.

The CDR3 reads CASRMGEGARSEQYF. The CDR3 DNA is TGCGCCAGCAGGATGGGAGAGGGGGCAAGATCCGAGCAGTACTTC. The rearrangement uses TRBV10-2 and TRBJ2-7, with 7 bases matching TRBD1. V lost 6 bases to trimming and J lost 6 bases; unmatched junction nucleotides: 14. The CDR3 contains 15 residues. CDR1 and CDR2 from the germline V gene are WSHSY and SAAADI.

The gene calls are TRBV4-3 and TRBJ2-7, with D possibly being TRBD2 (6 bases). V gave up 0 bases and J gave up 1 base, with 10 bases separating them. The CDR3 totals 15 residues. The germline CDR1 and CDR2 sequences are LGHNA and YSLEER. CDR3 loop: CASSQDLALSYEQYV. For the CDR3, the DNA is TGCGCCAGCAGCCAAGACCTAGCGTTATCCTACGAGCAGTACGTC.

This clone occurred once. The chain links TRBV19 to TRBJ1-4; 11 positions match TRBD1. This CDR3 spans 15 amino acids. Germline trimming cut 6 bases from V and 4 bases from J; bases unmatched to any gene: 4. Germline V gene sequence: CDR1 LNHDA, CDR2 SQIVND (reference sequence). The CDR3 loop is CASSLGTGGNEKLFF. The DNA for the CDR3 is TGTGCCAGTAGCCTCGGGACAGGGGGTAATGAAAAACTGTTTTTT.

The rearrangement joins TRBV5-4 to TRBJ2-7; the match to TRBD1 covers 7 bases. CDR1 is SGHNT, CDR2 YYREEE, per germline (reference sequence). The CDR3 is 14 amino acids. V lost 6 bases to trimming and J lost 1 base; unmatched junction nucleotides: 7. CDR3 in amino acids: CASTYRGGSYEQYF. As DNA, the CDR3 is TGTGCCAGCACCTACAGGGGCGGGTCCTACGAGCAGTACTTC.

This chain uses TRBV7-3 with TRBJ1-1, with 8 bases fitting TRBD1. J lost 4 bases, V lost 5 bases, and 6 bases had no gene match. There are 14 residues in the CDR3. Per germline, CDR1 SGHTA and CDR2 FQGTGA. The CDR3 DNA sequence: TGTGCCAGCAGCCTCGGACAGGGAGCCACTGAAGCTTTCTTT. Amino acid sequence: CASSLGQGATEAFF.

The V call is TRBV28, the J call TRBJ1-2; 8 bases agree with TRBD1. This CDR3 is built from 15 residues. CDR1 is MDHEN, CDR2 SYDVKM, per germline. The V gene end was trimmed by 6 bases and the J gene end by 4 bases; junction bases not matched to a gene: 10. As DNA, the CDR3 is TGTGCCAGCAGACCCCGGGACAGGCAAACCTATGGCTACACCTTC. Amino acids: CASRPRDRQTYGYTF.

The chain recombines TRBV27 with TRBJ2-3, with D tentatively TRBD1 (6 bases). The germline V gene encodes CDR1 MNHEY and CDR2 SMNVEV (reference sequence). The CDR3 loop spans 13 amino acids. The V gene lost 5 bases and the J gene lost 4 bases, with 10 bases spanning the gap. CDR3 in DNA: TGTGCCAGCAGTAAACAGGGCGCAGATACGCAGTATTTT. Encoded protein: CASSKQGADTQYF.

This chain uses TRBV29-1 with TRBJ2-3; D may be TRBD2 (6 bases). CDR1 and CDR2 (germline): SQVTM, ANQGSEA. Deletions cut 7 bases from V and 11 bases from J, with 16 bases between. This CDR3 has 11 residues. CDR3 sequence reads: CSGQEGEWQYF. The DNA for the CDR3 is TGCAGCGGCCAGGAGGGAGAGTGGCAGTATTTT.

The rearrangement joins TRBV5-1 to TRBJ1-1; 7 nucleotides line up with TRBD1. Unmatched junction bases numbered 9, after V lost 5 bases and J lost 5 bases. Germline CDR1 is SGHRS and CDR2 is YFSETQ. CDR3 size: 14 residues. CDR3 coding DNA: TGCGCCAGCAGGTGGGGACAGTCTGAAACTGAAGCTTTCTTT. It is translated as CASRWGQSETEAFF.

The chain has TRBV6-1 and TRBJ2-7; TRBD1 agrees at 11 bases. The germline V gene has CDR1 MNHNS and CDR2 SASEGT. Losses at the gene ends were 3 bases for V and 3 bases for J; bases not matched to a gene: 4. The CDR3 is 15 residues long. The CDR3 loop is CASSDRDRGFYEQYF. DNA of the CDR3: TGTGCCAGCAGTGACCGGGACAGGGGGTTCTACGAGCAGTACTTC.